This paragraph reports one T cell receptor (beta chain). Its antigen is currently unknown. cDNA libraries for TRB were generated by 5' RACE incorporating UMI labels. Each CDR3 protein gets one entry in TCRdb, which reprocessed the 5' RACE reads and gives no DNA. This sample contains over 100,000 distinct CDR3 sequences. This CDR3 region has 14 residues. These data originate in a study of CXCR3-negative and CXCR3-positive naive CD8 T cells. Study findings and constraints: Naive CXCR3-negative and CXCR3-positive cells had similar TRBV-TRBJ usage; memory differed.

The sequenced sample was naive CXCR3- CD8+ T cells from blood. Noted subset: CD45RO-CCR7+CD27+CD95- naive CD8+ T cells lacking CXCR3 (TNR3-). The rearrangement links TRBV12-3 or TRBV12-4 to TRBJ2-7; TCRdb's D gene call, TRBD1, goes unchecked for lack of DNA. The TCR comes from a human donor in good health. Some clones in this sample may be carry-over from other donors' samples. CDR3 sequence reads: CASSGGTGTYEQYF.